A selection of T cell receptor beta chains follows, all from one sample in a study of T cells after posttransplantation cyclophosphamide. Clones were read by immunoSEQ multiplex PCR, and TCRdb kept only the in-frame ones, dropping some. The table includes about 22,000 clones, approximately 97% detected once. The sequenced sample was naive CD4+ T cells sorted from PBMCs. These receptors came from a man aged 45 to 65 in good health, CMV-negative, and a related stem cell transplant donor. CDR3s include the opening cysteine and the closing phenylalanine or tryptophan. A D gene is named only where the DNA matches it firmly. Only part of the rows carry a size: once, few, many, or a class if the clone is expanded.

TRBV28,-,TRBJ1-4,TRBD1,TGTGCCAGCAGCCCGGGACAGGGGAGTGAAAAACTGTTTTTT,CASSPGQGSEKLFF
TRBV7-3,-,TRBJ2-5,-,TGTGCCAGCAGCTTAAGGGGGGGGGCTGGCCAAGAGACCCAGTACTTC,CASSLRGGAGQETQYF
TRBV9,-,TRBJ2-2,TRBD2,TGTGCCAGCAGCGCGATTAGCGGACTAGCGGACACCGGGGAGCTGTTTTTT,CASSAISGLADTGELFF
TRBV2,-,TRBJ1-1,-,TGTGCCAGCAGTGAAGATCGGAACACTGAAGCTTTCTTT,CASSEDRNTEAFF
TRBV5-1,once,TRBJ2-2,TRBD2,TGCGCCAGCAGCCTCCTAGCGGGAGTAGGAGGGGAGCTGTTTTTT,CASSLLAGVGGELFF
TRBV18,-,TRBJ1-1,-,TGTGCCAGCTCACCCCAGGGCCCCCAAATGAACACTGAAGCTTTCTTT,CASSPQGPQMNTEAFF
TRBV30,-,TRBJ1-2,-,TGTGCCTGGAGTGTAAGATGGGGACTCTATGGCTACACCTTC,CAWSVRWGLYGYTF
TRBV2,once,TRBJ2-2,-,TGTGCCAGCAGGAGATCGGGGTTCGGCACCGGGGAGCTGTTTTTT,CASRRSGFGTGELFF
TRBV5-1,-,TRBJ1-2,TRBD1,TGCGCCAGCAGCTTGGTAGGCCGCGACAGGGTCGGTGGCTACACCTTC,CASSLVGRDRVGGYTF
TRBV30,-,TRBJ1-1,-,TGTGCCTGGAGGGGGCAGGGTGAAGCTTTCTTT,CAWRGQGEAFF